These 26 T cell receptor beta chains were all obtained from the same sample, sequenced in a study of technical replicates of blood from a handful of donors. The method was immunoSEQ multiplex PCR; TCRdb's version includes in-frame clones alone and lacks a portion of them. The sample lists tens of thousands of clones, roughly 94% occurring once. Sample: T cells isolated from PBMCs. The receptors here all came from a human donor in good health.

The V call is TRBV27, the J call TRBJ2-7; D possibly corresponds to TRBD1 (6 bases). This CDR3 is built from 14 residues. V lost 5 bases and J 2 bases, leaving 13 bases between the germline ends. Germline loops: CDR1 MNHEY, CDR2 SMNVEV (reference sequence). The CDR3, as DNA: TGTGCCAGCAGTCAAATGACAGGAACCTACGAGCAGTACTTC. Its translation: CASSQMTGTYEQYF.

The rearrangement links TRBV4-1 to TRBJ1-5, with 7 bases matching TRBD1. Germline CDR1 is MGHRA and CDR2 is YSYEKL. The CDR3 consists of 15 residues. Trimming cost V 4 bases and J 2 bases; bases outside gene matches: 5. In DNA, the CDR3 is TGCGCCAGCAGCCTACAGGGGTTGGGCAATCAGCCCCAGCATTTT. Its protein product is CASSLQGLGNQPQHF.

This clone was picked up one time. The chain employs TRBV4-3 and TRBJ2-7, with 10 bases identical to TRBD1. The CDR3 runs 15 residues. Unmatched junction bases numbered 7, after V lost 4 bases and J lost 4 bases. Germline CDR1 and CDR2: LGHNA and YSLEER. This CDR3 reads CASSLQDRGAYEQYF. The CDR3 nucleotides are TGCGCCAGCAGCCTCCAGGACAGGGGGGCGTACGAGCAGTACTTC.

The V and J genes are TRBV4-1 and TRBJ1-5; 7 bases agree with TRBD1. Germline-derived CDR1 and CDR2 are MGHRA and YSYEKL. The CDR3 has 17 amino acids. With 0 bases clipped from V and 6 bases from J, the junction kept 11 bases outside the gene matches. CDR3 loop: CASSQDTGEPMRQPQHF. The CDR3 DNA is TGCGCCAGCAGCCAAGATACAGGGGAGCCAATGCGTCAGCCCCAGCATTTT.

This rearrangement joins TRBV19 to TRBJ1-2; perhaps TRBD1 as D (5 bases). Germline CDR1 LNHDA, CDR2 SQIVND (reference sequence). With 9 bases removed from V and 7 bases from J, the gap between germline ends came to 21 bases. The CDR3 contains 14 residues. CDR3 in amino acids: CASSKTDTSFGYTF. CDR3 DNA: TGTGCCAGCAGCAAAACGGACACCTCCTTTGGCTACACCTTC.

This chain connects TRBV9 to TRBJ2-3, with 10 bases matching TRBD2. The V gene's germline CDR1 is SGDLS and CDR2 YYNGEE. The CDR3 spans 16 residues. The V and J ends lost 3 bases and 5 bases, in that order; junction bases with no gene match: 9. CDR3 sequence: CASSAGLAGDGDTQYF. The CDR3 DNA sequence: TGTGCCAGCAGCGCCGGTCTAGCGGGGGATGGAGATACGCAGTATTTT.

The chain recombines TRBV11-2 with TRBJ2-1, with a tentative D call TRBD2 (5 bases). V was pared by 0 bases and J by 10 bases, with 13 bases between. Per the germline V gene, CDR1 is SGHAT and CDR2 is FQNNGV. The CDR3 runs 14 residues. CDR3 loop: CASSLDVLVREQFF. CDR3 coding DNA: TGTGCCAGCAGCTTAGATGTACTAGTCAGGGAGCAGTTCTTC.

This sequence joins TRBV5-4 and TRBJ2-5; D unresolved. Trimming took off 2 bases at V and 2 bases at J, with 10 bases between the two ends. The length of the CDR3 is 14 residues. The V gene's germline CDR1 is SGHNT and CDR2 YYREEE (reference sequence). CDR3 amino acids: CASSLISTQETQYF. DNA for the CDR3: TGTGCCAGCAGCTTAATATCCACTCAAGAGACCCAGTACTTC.

This clone was counted once. V is TRBV7-9 and J is TRBJ2-7, with 9 nucleotides matching TRBD2. The CDR3 runs to 14 residues. The germline gives CDR1 SEHNR, CDR2 FQNEAQ (reference sequence). Germline trimming cut 6 bases from V and 5 bases from J; bases unmatched to any gene: 8. The CDR3 loop is CASSLSGSRNEQYF. Here the CDR3 DNA reads TGTGCCAGCAGTCTTAGCGGGAGTCGTAACGAGCAGTACTTC.

This clone showed up just once. This chain uses TRBV18 with TRBJ1-5, with D possibly matching TRBD1 (6 bases). The CDR3 length is 14 residues. The germline V gene encodes CDR1 KGHSH and CDR2 LQKENI. The ends were cut back, 3 bases at V and 3 bases at J, with 9 bases in the middle. CDR3 sequence reads: CASSPKGDNQPQHF. CDR3 nucleotide sequence: TGTGCCAGCTCACCGAAGGGGGACAATCAGCCCCAGCATTTT. Full variable domain (missing parts from reference TRBV18 and TRBJ1-5): NAGVMQNPRHLVRRRGQEARLRCSPMKGHSHVYWYRQLPEEGLKFMVYLQKENIIDESGMPKERFSAEFPKEGPSILRIQQVVRGDSAAYFCASSPKGDNQPQHFGDGTRLSIL.

The V gene is TRBV7-9, the J gene TRBJ1-5; D is possibly TRBD1 (6 bases). The CDR3 consists of 17 residues. The V and J ends lost 5 bases and 0 bases respectively, with 17 bases between them. The V gene's germline CDR1 is SEHNR and CDR2 FQNEAQ (reference sequence). The CDR3 coding sequence is TGTGCCAGCAGCCCAAAAGGACAGTCAGATAGCAATCAGCCCCAGCATTTT. Its translation: CASSPKGQSDSNQPQHF. Full variable domain (missing parts from reference TRBV7-9 and TRBJ1-5): DTGVSQNPRHKITKRGQNVTFRCDPISEHNRLYWYRQTLGQGPEFLTYFQNEAQLEKSRLLSDRFSAERPKGSFSTLEIQRTEQGDSAMYLCASSPKGQSDSNQPQHFGDGTRLSIL.

V and J are TRBV7-2 and TRBJ1-5; 7 positions agree with TRBD1. Trimming at V came to 7 bases and at J to 4 bases, leaving 4 bases not matched to a gene. The CDR3 totals 13 residues. The germline gives CDR1 SGHTA, CDR2 FQGNSA. The chain's CDR3 is CASNPGGNQPQHF. The CDR3 bases are TGTGCCAGCAACCCAGGGGGTAATCAGCCCCAGCATTTT.

The CDR3: CASSIRPGGTEAFF. CDR3 nucleotide sequence: TGTGCCAGTAGTATCCGCCCAGGTGGTACTGAAGCTTTCTTT. This chain joins TRBV19 and TRBJ1-1; no definite D call. The V gene lost 3 bases and the J gene lost 5 bases, with 13 bases spanning the gap. Germline CDR1 reads LNHDA; CDR2 reads SQIVND (reference sequence). The CDR3 is 14 amino acids.

The chain couples TRBV28 to TRBJ2-1; 11 nucleotides align to TRBD2. The CDR3 spans 16 residues. The germline gives CDR1 MDHEN, CDR2 SYDVKM. The trim removed 4 bases at V and 4 bases at J, leaving 6 bases unmatched. The CDR3, as DNA: TGTGCCAGCAGTTCCTTAGCGGGAGGGGTATACAATGAGCAGTTCTTC. Its translation: CASSSLAGGVYNEQFF.

The chain links TRBV28 to TRBJ1-2; no clear D gene. This CDR3 has 10 residues. V was shortened by 4 bases and J by 8 bases, with 5 bases between the two germline ends. The V gene's germline CDR1 is MDHEN and CDR2 SYDVKM. The CDR3 DNA is TGTGCCAGCAGTTCTCTAGGCTACACCTTC. Translation: CASSSLGYTF.

The V call is TRBV2, the J call TRBJ2-7; 7 positions match TRBD2. The germline V gene has CDR1 SNHLY and CDR2 FYNNEI. Germline trimming cut 3 bases from V and 5 bases from J; bases unmatched to any gene: 10. The length of the CDR3 is 15 residues. The CDR3 bases are TGTGCCAGCAGTGACGGCCGGCGGGAGTCGAACGAGCAGTACTTC. It codes for CASSDGRRESNEQYF.

On this clone: Other DNA sequences from this sample encode an identical CDR3 as well. The rearrangement joins TRBV9 to TRBJ2-2, with TRBD2 matching over 8 bases. This CDR3 comprises 16 residues. CDR1 is SGDLS and CDR2 is YYNGEE in the germline V gene. The V segment lost 4 bases and the J segment 1 base; nucleotides outside the gene matches: 6. CDR3 region: CASSPQAGGNTGELFF. CDR3 nucleotides: TGTGCCAGCAGCCCCCAGGCGGGAGGGAACACCGGGGAGCTGTTTTTT.

The chain couples TRBV9 to TRBJ2-3; TRBD2 agrees at 9 bases. The length of the CDR3 is 20 residues. From germline, CDR1 is SGDLS and CDR2 YYNGEE. The V and J ends lost 3 bases and 4 bases, in that order; junction bases with no gene match: 21. CDR3 nucleotides: TGTGCCAGCAGCGGACCCATAGCGGGAGATACTAATGGCTTTCCAGATACGCAGTATTTT. Amino acid sequence: CASSGPIAGDTNGFPDTQYF.

This clone was seen a single time. The V gene is TRBV9, the J gene TRBJ2-4; TRBD1 might be the D (5 bases). Germline values: CDR1 SGDLS, CDR2 YYNGEE. The CDR3 is 17 amino acids. V lost 3 bases and J 1 base, leaving 17 bases between the germline ends. Written as DNA, the CDR3 is TGTGCCAGCAGCGATCCGACAGTTCCTTGGGCCAAAAACATTCAGTACTTC. Translating gives CASSDPTVPWAKNIQYF.

The V gene is TRBV6-1, the J gene TRBJ2-7; TRBD2 aligns across 9 bases. The CDR3 is 14 amino acids. Germline V gives CDR1 MNHNS, CDR2 SASEGT. Here the CDR3 reads CAVSSGTSFYEQYF. The CDR3 bases are TGTGCAGTTTCCTCCGGGACTAGCTTCTACGAGCAGTACTTC.

The rearrangement links TRBV12-5 to TRBJ2-1, with 11 nucleotides matching TRBD2. With V trimmed by 8 bases and J by 5 bases, 5 bases remained unmatched. The CDR3 extends over 14 amino acids. Germline V gives CDR1 LGHNT, CDR2 FRNRAP. The CDR3 nucleotides are TGTGCTAGTAGATGGGGACTAGCGGACAATGAGCAGTTCTTC. It yields the protein CASRWGLADNEQFF.

The chain combines TRBV4-1 with TRBJ2-1; 11 bases align to TRBD2. Looked up from germline, CDR1 is MGHRA and CDR2 is YSYEKL. V lost 3 bases to trimming and J lost 10 bases; unmatched junction nucleotides: 23. The CDR3 contains 20 residues. CDR3 sequence reads: CASSQGVIRGLAALGGEQFF. For the CDR3, the DNA is TGCGCCAGCAGCCAGGGAGTCATAAGGGGACTAGCGGCCCTAGGTGGCGAGCAGTTCTTC.

The rearrangement links TRBV5-6 to TRBJ1-1; 11 bases are shared with TRBD1. J was trimmed by 6 bases and V by 4 bases; bases with no gene match: 8. Germline V CDR1 and CDR2: SGHDT, YYEEEE. This CDR3 spans 15 amino acids. The CDR3 nucleotides are TGTGCCAGCAGCGGGGACAGGGGGTTCGTCTCTGAAGCTTTCTTT. The encoded protein is CASSGDRGFVSEAFF. The variable domain in full, completed from reference TRBV5-6 and TRBJ1-1, reads DAGVTQSPTHLIKTRGQQVTLRCSPKSGHDTVSWYQQALGQGPQFIFQYYEEEERQRGNFPDRFSGHQFPNYSSELNVNALLLGDSALYLCASSGDRGFVSEAFFGQGTRLTVV.

The rearrangement uses TRBV7-2 and TRBJ1-5; no definite D call. The germline V gene has CDR1 SGHTA and CDR2 FQGNSA. This CDR3 is 14 amino acids long. Trimming took 1 base from V and 7 from J, leaving 11 bases between them. Here the CDR3 reads CASSLGGPGQPQHF. The DNA for the CDR3 is TGTGCCAGCAGCTTAGGTGGGCCGGGGCAGCCCCAGCATTTT.

The gene calls are TRBV4-3 and TRBJ2-5; 7 bases align to TRBD2. The CDR3 covers 14 residues. Trimming cost V 1 base and J 4 bases; bases outside gene matches: 3. CDR1 and CDR2 (germline): LGHNA, YSLEER. The CDR3 sequence: CASSQVGEGETQYF. CDR3 DNA sequence: TGCGCCAGCAGCCAAGTAGGGGAGGGAGAGACCCAGTACTTC.

The J gene is TRBJ2-7, the V gene TRBV19, with 12 bases identical to TRBD2. Looked up from germline, CDR1 is LNHDA and CDR2 is SQIVND (reference sequence). CDR3 length equals 16 residues. J gave up 7 bases and V 4 bases, and 11 bases lay outside the gene matches. In DNA, the CDR3 is TGTGCCAGTAGTACCCCGGGACTAGCGGGCGGTGGGGAGCAGTACTTC. Translation: CASSTPGLAGGGEQYF.